This T cell receptor (beta chain) was sequenced in a study of blood T cell repertoires in COVID-19. Participant age was roughly 18 to 100 years, and participants resided in roughly 25 US areas. Participants reported their clinical history, and cohort assignment relied on those reports. For recovered donors of Cohort 3, there were two negative PCRs, clearance, or symptom resolution. This table comes from immunoSEQ multiplex PCR, and its TCRdb copy is limited to in-frame clones, with some not included. The sample consists of about 150,000 clones, 85% of them appearing once. The sample taken for sequencing was PBMCs or T cells enriched from blood (not recorded which). The sequence was collected from a woman in her thirties or forties who had recovered from COVID-19.

This chain's CDR3 is CASGGREGDEQYF. The CDR3 DNA is TGTGCCAGCGGCGGTCGAGAGGGGGACGAGCAGTACTTC. V and J are TRBV5-6 and TRBJ2-7; tentatively, D is TRBD1 (6 bases). Deletions cut 7 bases from V and 5 bases from J, with 16 bases between. The CDR3 has 13 residues. Germline V gene sequence: CDR1 SGHDT, CDR2 YYEEEE.